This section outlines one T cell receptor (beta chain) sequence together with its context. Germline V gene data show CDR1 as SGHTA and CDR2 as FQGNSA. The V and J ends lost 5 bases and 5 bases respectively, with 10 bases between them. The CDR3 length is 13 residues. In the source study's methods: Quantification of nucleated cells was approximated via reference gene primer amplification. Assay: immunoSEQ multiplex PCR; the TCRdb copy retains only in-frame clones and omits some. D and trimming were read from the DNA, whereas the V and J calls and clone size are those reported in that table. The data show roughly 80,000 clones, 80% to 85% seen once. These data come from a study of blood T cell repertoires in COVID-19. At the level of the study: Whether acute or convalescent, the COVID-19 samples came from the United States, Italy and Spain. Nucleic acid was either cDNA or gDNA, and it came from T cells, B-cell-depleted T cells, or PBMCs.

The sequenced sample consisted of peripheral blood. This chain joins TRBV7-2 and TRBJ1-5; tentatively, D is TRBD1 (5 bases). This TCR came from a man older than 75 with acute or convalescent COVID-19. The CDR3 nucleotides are TGTGCCAGCAGCCTGGGGGGATATCAGCCCCAGCATTTT. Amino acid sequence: CASSLGGYQPQHF.